This T cell receptor (beta chain) derives from a study of T cell clonality in common variable immunodeficiency. Study findings and constraints: Common variable immunodeficiency TCR beta sequences reportedly had fewer deletions and N-nucleotide insertions. Compared with healthy controls, CVID subjects showed increased TCRbeta clonality, mostly in about a third.

Only in-frame clones appear in the TCRdb table, and some are missing; sequencing was by immunoSEQ multiplex PCR. The sample has tens of thousands of clones, none seen only once. In its sample, this clone was seen many times. Its specificity is not known. The CDR3 is cut off 3 residues early in the read; its end comes from the germline J gene. The V and J ends lost 8 bases and 3 bases respectively, with 8 bases between them. The germline V gene encodes CDR1 WNHNN and CDR2 SYGVQD (reference sequence). The CDR3 totals 11 residues. For at least one year, all CVID subjects received replacement immunoglobulin.

Source material: peripheral blood mononuclear cells. The clonotype originates from a human donor with common variable immunodeficiency. The gene calls are TRBV10-1 and TRBJ2-7, with D perhaps TRBD2 (6 bases). The CDR3 sequence: CASAGSYEQYF. The DNA read from the CDR3 is TGCGCCAGCGCGGGGAGCTACGAG.